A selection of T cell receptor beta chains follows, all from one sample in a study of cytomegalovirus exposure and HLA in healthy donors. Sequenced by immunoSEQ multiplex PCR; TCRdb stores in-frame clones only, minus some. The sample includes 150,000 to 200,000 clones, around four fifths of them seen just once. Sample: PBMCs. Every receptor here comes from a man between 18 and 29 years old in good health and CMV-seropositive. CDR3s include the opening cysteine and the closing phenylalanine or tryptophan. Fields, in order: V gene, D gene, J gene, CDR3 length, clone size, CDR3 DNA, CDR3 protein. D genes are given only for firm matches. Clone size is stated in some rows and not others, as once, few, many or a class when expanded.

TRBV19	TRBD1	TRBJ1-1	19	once	TGTGCCAGTAGGCTAGGGACAGGGGGTGCAAAGGGTGGAAACACTGAAGCTTTCTTT	CASRLGTGGAKGGNTEAFF
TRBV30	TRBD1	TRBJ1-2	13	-	TGTGCCTGCCGGGACAGGGGGCATTATGGCTACACCTTC	CACRDRGHYGYTF
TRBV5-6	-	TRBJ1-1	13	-	TGTGCCAGCAGCTTGGAGGGAGTAGCTGAAGCTTTCTTT	CASSLEGVAEAFF
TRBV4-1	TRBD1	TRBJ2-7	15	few	TGCGCCAGCAGCCAAGAGGACAGGGTCGATGACGAGCAGTACTTC	CASSQEDRVDDEQYF
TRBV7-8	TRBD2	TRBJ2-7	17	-	TGTGCCAGCAGCTTAGATTCCACTAGCGGGAGTCCCTACGAGCAGTACTTC	CASSLDSTSGSPYEQYF
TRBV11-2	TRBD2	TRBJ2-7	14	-	TGTGCCAGCAGCTTCTTAGCGGGAGGGAACGAGCAGTACTTC	CASSFLAGGNEQYF
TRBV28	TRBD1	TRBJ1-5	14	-	TGTGCCAGCAGTCTCACAGGGGGTCCAGCGCCCCAGCATTTT	CASSLTGGPAPQHF
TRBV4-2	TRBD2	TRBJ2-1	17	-	TGTGCCAGCAGCCAAAGACTAGCGGGAGAGAGAGGAAATGAGCAGTTCTTC	CASSQRLAGERGNEQFF
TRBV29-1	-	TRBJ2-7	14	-	TGCAGCGTCACAGCAGGGGCTAGCTCCTACGAGCAGTACTTC	CSVTAGASSYEQYF
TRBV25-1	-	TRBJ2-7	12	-	TGTGCCAGCAGTGACTACAGTCTCGAGCAGTACTTC	CASSDYSLEQYF
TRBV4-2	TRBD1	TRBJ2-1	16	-	TGTGCCAGCAGCCAAAGCGCCAGGGGGATCCAAAATGAGCAGTTCTTC	CASSQSARGIQNEQFF
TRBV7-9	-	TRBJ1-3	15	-	TGTGCCAGCAGCTCCTGGACAGTCTCTGGAAACACCATATATTTT	CASSSWTVSGNTIYF
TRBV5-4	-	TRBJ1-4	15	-	TGTGCCAGCAGCTCAGAACCTGCAACTAATGAAAAACTGTTTTTT	CASSSEPATNEKLFF
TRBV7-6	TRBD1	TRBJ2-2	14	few	TGTGCCAGCAGCGTCATACAGGGGAGCGGGGAGCTGTTTTTT	CASSVIQGSGELFF
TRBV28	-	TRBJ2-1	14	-	TGTGCCAGCAGTTTCCGGGAATCCTACAATGAGCAGTTCTTC	CASSFRESYNEQFF
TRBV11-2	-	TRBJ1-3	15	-	TGTGCCAGCAGCTTAGTGGGTGGGCTCGGAAACACCATATATTTT	CASSLVGGLGNTIYF
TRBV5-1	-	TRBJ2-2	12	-	TGCGCCAGCAGCTTTGGAGTCGGGGAGCTGTTTTTT	CASSFGVGELFF
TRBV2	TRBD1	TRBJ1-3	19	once	TGTGCCAGCAGTGAAGCGGCTTACCCTACAGGGGAGTCTGGAAACACCATATATTTT	CASSEAAYPTGESGNTIYF
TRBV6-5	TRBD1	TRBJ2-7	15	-	TGTGCCAGCAGTTCGGGACAGACAGATTACTACGAGCAGTACTTC	CASSSGQTDYYEQYF
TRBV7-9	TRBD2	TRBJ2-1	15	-	TGTGCCAGCAGCGTTGGACTAGTGGGTTACAATGAGCAGTTCTTC	CASSVGLVGYNEQFF
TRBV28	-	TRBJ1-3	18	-	TGTGCCAGCAGTTTATGGGGACTTGGGCGGAGCTCTGGAAACACCATATATTTT	CASSLWGLGRSSGNTIYF
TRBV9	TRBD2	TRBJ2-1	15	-	TGTGCCAGCAGCGTAAGCGGGAGGGCCATCAATGAGCAGTTCTTC	CASSVSGRAINEQFF
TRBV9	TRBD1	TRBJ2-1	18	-	TGTGCCAGCAGCCAGACAGGGGGCGCGGGTTCGTCCTACAATGAGCAGTTCTTC	CASSQTGGAGSSYNEQFF
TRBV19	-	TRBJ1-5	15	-	TGTGCCAGTAGTCATGGGGCAGATAGCAATCAGCCCCAGCATTTT	CASSHGADSNQPQHF
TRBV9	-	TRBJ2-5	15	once	TGTGCCAGCAGCGTACCAGTGGGGGGTCAAGAGACCCAGTACTTC	CASSVPVGGQETQYF
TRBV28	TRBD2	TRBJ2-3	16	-	TGTGCCAGCAGTTATGGGACTAGCGGGACCCCGGACACGCAGTATTTT	CASSYGTSGTPDTQYF
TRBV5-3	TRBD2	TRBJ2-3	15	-	TGTGTCAGCCATCGCGGGGGGGGACCCCCAGATACGCAGTATTTT	CVSHRGGGPPDTQYF
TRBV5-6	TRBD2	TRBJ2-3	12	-	TGTGCCAGCAACTCCGGACTAGCGGAGCAGTATTTT	CASNSGLAEQYF
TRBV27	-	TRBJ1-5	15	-	TGTGCCAGCAGTTTATGGGCGCCAGGGCAGCAGCCCCAGCATTTT	CASSLWAPGQQPQHF